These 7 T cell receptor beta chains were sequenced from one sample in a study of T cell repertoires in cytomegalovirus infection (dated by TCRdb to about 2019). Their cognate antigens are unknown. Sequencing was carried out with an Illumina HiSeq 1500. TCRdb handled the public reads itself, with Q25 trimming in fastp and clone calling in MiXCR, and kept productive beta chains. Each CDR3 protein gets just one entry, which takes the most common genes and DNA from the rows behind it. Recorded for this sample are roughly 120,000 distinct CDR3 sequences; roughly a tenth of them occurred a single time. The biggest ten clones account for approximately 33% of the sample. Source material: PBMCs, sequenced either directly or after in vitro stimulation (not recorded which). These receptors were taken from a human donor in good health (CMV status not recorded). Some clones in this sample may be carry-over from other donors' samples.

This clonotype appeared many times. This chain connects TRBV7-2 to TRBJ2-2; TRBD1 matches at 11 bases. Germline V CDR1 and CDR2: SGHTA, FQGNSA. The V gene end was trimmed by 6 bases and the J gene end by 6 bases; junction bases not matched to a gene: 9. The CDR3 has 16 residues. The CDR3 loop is CASRIVGQGAPGELFF. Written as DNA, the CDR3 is TGTGCCAGCAGAATTGTCGGACAGGGGGCGCCCGGGGAGCTGTTTTTT.

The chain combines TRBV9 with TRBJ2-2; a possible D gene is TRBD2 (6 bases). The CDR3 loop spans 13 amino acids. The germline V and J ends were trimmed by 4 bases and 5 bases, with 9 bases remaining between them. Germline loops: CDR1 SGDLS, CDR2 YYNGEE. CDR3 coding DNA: TGTGCCAGCAGCCCGAGCGGGACCGGGGAGCTGTTTTTT. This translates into CASSPSGTGELFF.

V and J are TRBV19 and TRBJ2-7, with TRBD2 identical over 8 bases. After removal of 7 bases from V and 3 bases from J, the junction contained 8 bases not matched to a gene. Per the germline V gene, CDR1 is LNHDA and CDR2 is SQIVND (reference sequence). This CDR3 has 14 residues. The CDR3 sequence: CASTPSTSGYEQYF. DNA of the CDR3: TGTGCCAGTACCCCGTCTACTAGCGGCTACGAGCAGTACTTC.

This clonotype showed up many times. CDR3 coding DNA: TGTGCCAGCAGCTTACATCAGGGTCCCACTGAAGCTTTCTTT. The encoded protein is CASSLHQGPTEAFF. The rearrangement links TRBV7-2 to TRBJ1-1; TRBD1 is a possible D gene (5 bases). Germline CDR1 and CDR2: SGHTA and FQGNSA. Trimming stripped 2 bases from V and 4 bases from J, with 11 bases between. This CDR3 spans 14 amino acids. Variable domain in full (rest from reference TRBV7-2 and TRBJ1-1): GAGVSQSPSNKVTEKGKDVELRCDPISGHTALYWYRQSLGQGLEFLIYFQGNSAPDKSGLPSDRFSAERTGGSVSTLTIQRTQQEDSAVYLCASSLHQGPTEAFFGQGTRLTVV.

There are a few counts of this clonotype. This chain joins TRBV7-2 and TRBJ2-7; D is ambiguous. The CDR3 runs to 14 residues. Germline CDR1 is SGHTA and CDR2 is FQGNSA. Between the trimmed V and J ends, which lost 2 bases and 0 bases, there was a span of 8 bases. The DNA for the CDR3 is TGTGCCAGCAGCTTATACCGGAGCTCCTACGAGCAGTACTTC. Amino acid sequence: CASSLYRSSYEQYF.

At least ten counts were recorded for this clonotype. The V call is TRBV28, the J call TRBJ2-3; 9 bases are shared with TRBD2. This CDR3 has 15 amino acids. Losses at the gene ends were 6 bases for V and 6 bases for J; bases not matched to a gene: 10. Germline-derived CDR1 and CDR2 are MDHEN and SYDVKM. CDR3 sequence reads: CASRGGSGSRDTQYF. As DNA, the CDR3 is TGTGCCAGCAGAGGGGGTAGCGGGAGTCGGGATACGCAGTATTTT.

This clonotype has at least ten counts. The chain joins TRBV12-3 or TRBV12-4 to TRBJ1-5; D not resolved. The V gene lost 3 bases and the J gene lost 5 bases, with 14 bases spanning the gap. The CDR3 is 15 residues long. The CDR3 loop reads CASSLGLGSHQPQHF. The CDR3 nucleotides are TGTGCCAGCAGTTTGGGCCTCGGTTCCCATCAGCCCCAGCATTTT.